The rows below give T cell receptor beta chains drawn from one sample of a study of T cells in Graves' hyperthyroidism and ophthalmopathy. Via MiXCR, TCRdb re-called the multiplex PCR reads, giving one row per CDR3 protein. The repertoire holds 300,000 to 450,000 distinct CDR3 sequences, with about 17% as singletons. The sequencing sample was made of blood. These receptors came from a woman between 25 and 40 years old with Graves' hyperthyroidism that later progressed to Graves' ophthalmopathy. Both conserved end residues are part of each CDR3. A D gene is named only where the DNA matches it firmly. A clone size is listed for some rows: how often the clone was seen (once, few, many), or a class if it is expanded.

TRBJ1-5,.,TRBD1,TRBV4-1,TGCGCCAGCAGCCAGGAAGGACAGGCGGAAGGTCAGCCCCAGCATTTT,CASSQEGQAEGQPQHF
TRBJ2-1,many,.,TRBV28,TGTGCCAGCACCTCGCCCGGGGGTCTATTTGGGGAGCAGTTCTTC,CASTSPGGLFGEQFF
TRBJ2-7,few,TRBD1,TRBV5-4,TGTGCCAGCAGCGTGGACAGGTGGAGTTCCTACGAGCAGTACTTC,CASSVDRWSSYEQYF
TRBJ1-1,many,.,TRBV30,TGTGCCTGGGGTGCCGCAGGGTCTAGCACTGAAGCTTTCTTT,CAWGAAGSSTEAFF
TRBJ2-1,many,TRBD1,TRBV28,TGTGCCAGCATGAGCTGGGACAGCTACAATGAGCAGTTCTTC,CASMSWDSYNEQFF
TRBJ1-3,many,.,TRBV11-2,TGTGCCAGCAGCTTAGCGGGGGGCCACACCATATATTTT,CASSLAGGHTIYF
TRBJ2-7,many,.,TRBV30,TGTGCCTGGGGACTTCTCGGAGCCGAGCAGTACTTC,CAWGLLGAEQYF
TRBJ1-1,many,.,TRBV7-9,TGTGCCAGCAGCTTTGGCGACTACACTGAAGCTTTCTTT,CASSFGDYTEAFF
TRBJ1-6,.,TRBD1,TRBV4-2,TGTGCCAGCAGCCAAGAACCTTTGACAGGGAGCTCCTATAATTCACCCCTCCACTTT,CASSQEPLTGSSYNSPLHF
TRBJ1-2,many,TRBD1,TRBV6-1,TGTGCCAGCAGTGAGACAGGGCACTATGGCTACACCTTC,CASSETGHYGYTF
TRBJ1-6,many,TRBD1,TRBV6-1,TGTGCCAGCAGTGATTTAGACAGGGGAAATTCACCCCTCCACTTT,CASSDLDRGNSPLHF
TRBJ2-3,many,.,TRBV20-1,TGCAGGGGAGGCAATACGCAGTATTTT,CRGGNTQYF
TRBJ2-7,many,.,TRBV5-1,TGCGCCAGCGGGCTTGGACACGAGCAGTACTTC,CASGLGHEQYF
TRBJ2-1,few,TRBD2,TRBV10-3,TGTGCCATCCAAAGCGGGATGAGTAATGAGCAGTTCTTC,CAIQSGMSNEQFF
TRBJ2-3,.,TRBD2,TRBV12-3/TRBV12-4,TGTGCCAGCCAGCGATGGAGCGGGAGTATGGATACGCAGTATTTT,CASQRWSGSMDTQYF
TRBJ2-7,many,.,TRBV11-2,TGTGCCAGCAGCGGGGCCCACTACGAGCAGTACTTC,CASSGAHYEQYF
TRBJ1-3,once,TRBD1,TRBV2,TGTGCCAGCAGGGCATGGGGACAGGGAACTGGAAACACCATATATTTT,CASRAWGQGTGNTIYF
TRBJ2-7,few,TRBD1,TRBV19,TGTGCCAGTAGTACAACAGGGGGCAACTACGAGCAGTACTTC,CASSTTGGNYEQYF
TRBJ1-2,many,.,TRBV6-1,TGTGCCAGCAGTCAAAACATGGGCGGCTACACCTTC,CASSQNMGGYTF
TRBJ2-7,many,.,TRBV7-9,TGTGCCAGCAGCGAGATTGGGACCGACAGGTCGCCCGAGCAGTACTTC,CASSEIGTDRSPEQYF
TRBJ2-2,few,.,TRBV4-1,TGCGCCAGCAGCCAACTACTGGCGTTTGGTACCGGGGAGCTGTTTTTT,CASSQLLAFGTGELFF
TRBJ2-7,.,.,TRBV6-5,TGTGCCAGCAGTTACTCGGGCTCAGTAACCTACGAGCAGTACTTC,CASSYSGSVTYEQYF
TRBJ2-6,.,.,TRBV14,TGTGCCAGCAGCCAAGATTGGCTTAATACAGGTCGTAGGGCTTTCGGGGCCAACGTCCTGACTTTC,CASSQDWLNTGRRAFGANVLTF
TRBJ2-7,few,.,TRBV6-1,TGTGCCAGCAGTCAATCCCCAGGAAGCCCCTACGAGCAGTACTTC,CASSQSPGSPYEQYF
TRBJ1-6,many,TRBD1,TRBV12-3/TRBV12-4,TGTGCCAGCAGAACAGGGGGGAATTCACCCCTCCACTTT,CASRTGGNSPLHF
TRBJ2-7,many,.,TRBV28,TGTGCCAGCAGTTTAACCGGGGCTAGCGTCTACGAGCAGTACTTC,CASSLTGASVYEQYF
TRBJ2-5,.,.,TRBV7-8,TGTGCCAGCAGCTTACGGGGGATGGAAGAGACCCAGTACTTC,CASSLRGMEETQYF
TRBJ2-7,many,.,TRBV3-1,TGTGCCAGCAGCCCCCATTCCCCAGACGAGCAGTACTTC,CASSPHSPDEQYF
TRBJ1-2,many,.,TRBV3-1,TGTGCCAGCAGACCGCAGGGGAATTTCGACTATGGCTACACCTTC,CASRPQGNFDYGYTF
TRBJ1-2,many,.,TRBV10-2,TGCGCCAGCAGTGAGTCCAGGGGCATAAACTATGGCTACACCTTC,CASSESRGINYGYTF
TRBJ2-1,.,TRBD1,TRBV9,TGTGCCAGCAGCGTAGTGCAGGGGGCACGGAATGAGCAGTTCTTC,CASSVVQGARNEQFF
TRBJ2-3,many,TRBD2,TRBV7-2,TGTGCCAGCAGCCCCGGGTGGCGGGGGAGCACAGATACGCAGTATTTT,CASSPGWRGSTDTQYF
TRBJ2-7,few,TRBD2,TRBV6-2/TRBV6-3,TGTGCCAGCAGTTATACTTTAGCGGGGGGGCCGGACGAGCAGTACTTC,CASSYTLAGGPDEQYF
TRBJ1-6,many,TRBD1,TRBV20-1,TGCAGTGCTGCCAGGGGGTCTTCACCCCTCCACTTT,CSAARGSSPLHF
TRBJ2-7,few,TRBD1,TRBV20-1,TGCAGTGCTGGTCCGACAGGGAGAGGGGTATACGAGCAGTACTTC,CSAGPTGRGVYEQYF
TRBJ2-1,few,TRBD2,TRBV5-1,TGCGCCAGCAGCTTCGCGACTAGCATCTACAATGAGCAGTTCTTC,CASSFATSIYNEQFF
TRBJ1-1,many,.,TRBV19,TGTGCCAGTAGTATTAACTTGGGGGCAGGCACTGAAGCTTTCTTT,CASSINLGAGTEAFF
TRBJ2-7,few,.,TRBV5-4,TGTGCCAGCAGCTTGAAGGCTCCCACGGGCTACGAGCAGTACTTC,CASSLKAPTGYEQYF
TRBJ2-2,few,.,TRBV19,TGTGCCAGTAGTATTGAAGGGGGGCGCACCGGGGAGCTGTTTTTT,CASSIEGGRTGELFF
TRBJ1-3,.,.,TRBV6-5,TGTGCCAGCAGTTCTGGGGCCGGGGCAATCTCTGGAAACACCATATATTTT,CASSSGAGAISGNTIYF
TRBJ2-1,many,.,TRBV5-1,TGCGCCAGCAGCCCCCTTCCCATAGTGAGCGGAGGTGCATCCTACAATGAGCAGTTCTTC,CASSPLPIVSGGASYNEQFF
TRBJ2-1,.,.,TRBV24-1,TGTGCCACCAGTGATTTCCACAGCTCCTACAATGAGCAGTTCTTC,CATSDFHSSYNEQFF
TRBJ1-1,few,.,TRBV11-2,TGTGCCAGCAGCTTAGGGGGGTTTCACACTGAAGCTTTCTTT,CASSLGGFHTEAFF
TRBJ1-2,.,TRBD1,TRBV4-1,TGCGCCAGCAGCCAAGTACTTAGCGGGCCTCCAGGGGGTGGCTACACCTTC,CASSQVLSGPPGGGYTF